This passage covers 24 T cell receptor beta chains from one sample sequenced in a study of PD-L1 blockade in urothelial cancer. The time point was: peripheral blood 6 weeks after treatment start. Repertoires were generated with immunoSEQ multiplex PCR, while TCRdb's copy carries only in-frame clones and drops some. The data show about 120,000 clones, approximately 90% seen once. This specimen was PBMCs, taken around atezolizumab (anti-PD-L1) treatment. The source of these receptors is a man aged 55 to 70 with urothelial cancer.

The chain carries TRBV28 and TRBJ1-3; a possible D gene is TRBD1 (5 bases). Per the germline V gene, CDR1 is MDHEN and CDR2 is SYDVKM. This CDR3 region has 15 residues. The germline V and J ends were trimmed by 7 bases and 0 bases, with 13 bases remaining between them. The CDR3 DNA follows: TGTGCCAGCACCGGGGAGGGGAGCTCTGGAAACACCATATATTTT. This codes for CASTGEGSSGNTIYF. Full variable domain (outside the CDR3, taken from reference TRBV28 and TRBJ1-3): DVKVTQSSRYLVKRTGEKVFLECVQDMDHENMFWYRQDPGLGLRLIYFSYDVKMKEKGDIPEGYSVSREKKERFSLILESASTNQTSMYLCASTGEGSSGNTIYFGEGSWLTVV.

V and J are TRBV5-6 and TRBJ2-4; 10 nucleotides agree with TRBD1. The CDR3 has 14 residues. Germline CDR1 is SGHDT and CDR2 is YYEEEE. V shed 5 bases and J 5 bases; nucleotides not matched to a gene: 4. Written as DNA, the CDR3 is TGTGCCAGCAGGGGAGGACAGGGGGAAAACATTCAGTACTTC. Encoded protein: CASRGGQGENIQYF.

The chain joins TRBV6-5 to TRBJ2-7; 9 bases line up with TRBD2. The CDR3 spans 14 residues. V was clipped by 4 bases and J by 4 bases; unmatched bases: 5. Germline lookup yields CDR1 MNHEY and CDR2 SVGAGI. The CDR3 reads CASSSGLAKYEQYF. CDR3 nucleotides: TGTGCCAGCAGTTCGGGACTAGCCAAGTACGAGCAGTACTTC.

In this sample, this clone turned up once. This chain links TRBV4-2 with TRBJ2-3; D ambiguous. The CDR3 sequence is 15 residues long. Germline CDR1 and CDR2: LGHNA and YNFKEQ. V was trimmed by 3 bases and J by 0 bases, leaving 10 bases between them. The CDR3 DNA is TGTGCCAGCAGCCAGGAGTCCACTAGCACAGATACGCAGTATTTT. This translates into CASSQESTSTDTQYF.

V usage is TRBV6-1 and J usage is TRBJ1-4, with a weak D call TRBD1 (6 bases). From germline, CDR1 is MNHNS and CDR2 SASEGT. Trimming took 6 bases from V and 7 from J, leaving 15 bases between them. The length of the CDR3 is 14 residues. The CDR3 coding sequence is TGTGCCAGCAGAACCGGGACACGTTCTGAAAAACTGTTTTTT. Its protein is CASRTGTRSEKLFF.

The gene calls are TRBV19 and TRBJ2-3, with D perhaps TRBD1 (6 bases). Trimming took off 3 bases at V and 5 bases at J, with 15 bases between the two ends. In germline, CDR1 is LNHDA, CDR2 SQIVND (reference sequence). The length of the CDR3 is 15 residues. The CDR3 DNA is TGTGCCAGTAGTATGGGGGCGCAGGGGTTAGATACGCAGTATTTT. Its protein is CASSMGAQGLDTQYF.

This clone was seen only once. The chain employs TRBV10-3 and TRBJ1-3; 10 bases agree with TRBD1. V lost 6 bases and J lost 6; bases outside the gene matches: 2. There are 13 residues in the CDR3. Germline V CDR1 and CDR2: ENHRY, SYGVKD. The CDR3 DNA sequence: TGTGCCATCAGCGGGACAGGGGAAAACACCATATATTTT. Translating gives CAISGTGENTIYF.

The V gene is TRBV2, the J gene TRBJ2-3; 10 bases align to TRBD1. Trimming at V came to 6 bases and at J to 3 bases, leaving 9 bases not matched to a gene. Germline CDR1 is SNHLY and CDR2 is FYNNEI. The CDR3 is made up of 16 amino acids. CDR3 nucleotide sequence: TGTGCCAGCAGAGCTACACGGACAGGGGGGACAGATACGCAGTATTTT. The encoded protein is CASRATRTGGTDTQYF.

This chain connects TRBV30 to TRBJ2-1; D is unresolved. The CDR3 extends over 18 amino acids. Trimming took 0 bases from V and 6 from J, leaving 24 bases between them. CDR1 and CDR2 from the germline V gene are GTSNPN and SVGIG (reference sequence). CDR3 amino acids: CAWSVEVGGSRRANEQFF. The DNA of the CDR3 is TGTGCCTGGAGTGTCGAAGTAGGTGGTAGCCGTAGAGCCAATGAGCAGTTCTTC.

The chain carries TRBV5-6 and TRBJ2-7; perhaps TRBD2 as D (5 bases). This CDR3 is 15 amino acids long. The V gene's germline CDR1 is SGHDT and CDR2 YYEEEE. Trimming took 0 bases from V and 0 from J, leaving 10 bases between them. The chain's CDR3 is CASSLVVSVSYEQYF. The CDR3 DNA sequence: TGTGCCAGCAGCTTGGTTGTTAGCGTCTCCTACGAGCAGTACTTC.

The chain has TRBV4-3 and TRBJ2-7, with no clear D. Germline V gene data show CDR1 as LGHNA and CDR2 as YSLEER. The CDR3 consists of 14 residues. Trimming pared 0 bases from V and 2 bases from J, leaving 8 bases between. The CDR3 region is CASSQESQTYEQYF. CDR3 sequence (DNA): TGCGCCAGCAGCCAAGAATCGCAGACCTACGAGCAGTACTTC.

The J gene is TRBJ2-3, the V gene TRBV4-2; the match to TRBD2 covers 13 bases. CDR1 is LGHNA, CDR2 YNFKEQ, per germline. The CDR3 length is 16 residues. After removal of 1 base from V and 5 bases from J, the junction contained 3 bases not matched to a gene. CDR3 sequence (DNA): TGTGCCAGCAGCCAAGCGACTAGCGGGGGGAGAGATACGCAGTATTTT. It translates to CASSQATSGGRDTQYF.

The chain has TRBV15 and TRBJ2-7, with D tentatively TRBD1 (6 bases). Trimming took 0 bases from V and 4 from J, leaving 10 bases between them. The length of the CDR3 is 14 residues. The germline CDR1 and CDR2 sequences are LNHNV and YYDKDF (reference sequence). DNA for the CDR3: TGTGCCACCAGCAGAGACAGGGGCCCGTACGAGCAGTACTTC. The encoded protein is CATSRDRGPYEQYF.

The chain uses TRBV29-1 and TRBJ1-1, with 7 bases that match TRBD1. The CDR3 is 16 residues long. Per the germline V gene, CDR1 is SQVTM and CDR2 is ANQGSEA. V was pared by 3 bases and J by 4 bases, with 14 bases of the junction left unmatched. The CDR3 DNA is TGCAGCGTTGATCTTACCCAGACAGGGAGAGCCACTGAAGCTTTCTTT. Residues: CSVDLTQTGRATEAFF.

The chain joins TRBV2 to TRBJ2-7, with D possibly being TRBD1 (6 bases). Trimming removed 4 bases from V and 3 bases from J, with 10 bases in between. The germline CDR1 and CDR2 sequences are SNHLY and FYNNEI. The CDR3 has 13 residues. The CDR3 is CASSGQAGYEQYF. The CDR3 DNA is TGTGCCAGCAGTGGACAGGCCGGCTACGAGCAGTACTTC.

CDR3 sequence: CASSLGLAEGYEQYF. CDR3 bases: TGTGCCAGCAGCCTGGGACTAGCGGAAGGCTACGAGCAGTACTTC. This chain connects TRBV6-5 to TRBJ2-7; 11 positions match TRBD2. The CDR3 spans 15 residues. Germline CDR1 reads MNHEY; CDR2 reads SVGAGI. V was clipped by 6 bases and J by 3 bases; unmatched bases: 7.

The rearrangement links TRBV13 to TRBJ2-1; D unclear. Germline V gene sequence: CDR1 PRHDT, CDR2 FYEKMQ (reference sequence). Trimming removed 2 bases from V and 10 bases from J, with 15 bases in between. This CDR3 spans 14 amino acids. The chain's CDR3 is CASSLSLVIREQFF. The DNA of the CDR3 is TGTGCCAGCAGCTTATCCCTGGTGATTCGGGAGCAGTTCTTC.

V gene TRBV5-1 combines with J gene TRBJ1-2; D possibly corresponds to TRBD1 (5 bases). Trimming took off 4 bases at V and 1 base at J, with 14 bases between the two ends. CDR1 and CDR2 (germline): SGHRS, YFSETQ. This CDR3 is 15 amino acids long. This chain's CDR3 is CASSPDGQFNYGYTF. For the CDR3, the DNA is TGCGCCAGCAGCCCGGACGGACAATTTAACTATGGCTACACCTTC.

The chain recombines TRBV11-2 with TRBJ2-5; TRBD2 might be the D (6 bases). V was trimmed by 5 bases and J by 1 base, leaving 17 bases between them. The germline V gene encodes CDR1 SGHAT and CDR2 FQNNGV. This CDR3 region has 16 residues. The DNA of the CDR3 is TGTGCCAGCAGCCTTTACCCCGGGGGAATCCAAGAGACCCAGTACTTC. It encodes CASSLYPGGIQETQYF.

This chain links TRBV11-3 with TRBJ2-3; TRBD1 matches at 9 bases. The junction had 3 bases not matched to a gene; V was cut back by 5 bases and J by 0 bases. Germline CDR1 SGHNT, CDR2 YENEEA. The length of the CDR3 is 15 residues. DNA of the CDR3: TGTGCCAGCAGCCCCGGGACAGGGAGCACAGATACGCAGTATTTT. Amino acid sequence: CASSPGTGSTDTQYF.

This clone was seen a single time. V and J are TRBV6-1 and TRBJ1-1, with 7 bases matching TRBD1. Trimming removed 11 bases from V and 5 bases from J; junction bases left unmatched: 8. CDR1 and CDR2 from the germline V gene are MNHNS and SASEGT. The CDR3 consists of 12 residues. This chain's CDR3 is CAVKGARTEAFF. In DNA form, the CDR3 reads TGTGCCGTAAAGGGGGCAAGGACTGAAGCTTTCTTT.

The chain employs TRBV5-1 and TRBJ2-5; D may be TRBD1 (8 bases). V lost 6 bases, J lost 4 bases, and 13 bases lay in between. This CDR3 has 13 amino acids. From germline, CDR1 is SGHRS and CDR2 YFSETQ. The CDR3 DNA sequence: TGCGCCAGCAACACAGGGGGGGGAGAGACCCAGTACTTC. It translates to CASNTGGGETQYF.

A remark on this clone: Other DNA sequences in the sample encode the same CDR3. V gene TRBV28 combines with J gene TRBJ2-3; a possible D gene is TRBD2 (5 bases). Germline loops: CDR1 MDHEN, CDR2 SYDVKM. The V and J ends lost 2 bases and 1 base respectively, with 10 bases between them. The CDR3 is made up of 15 amino acids. Written as DNA, the CDR3 is TGTGCCAGCAGTTTAGGAGGCGCCGGCACAGATACGCAGTATTTT. Its translation: CASSLGGAGTDTQYF.

The chain is built from TRBV28 and TRBJ1-2; 7 nucleotides align to TRBD1. CDR3 length equals 14 residues. V gave up 7 bases and J gave up 6 bases; unmatched junction bases: 11. Looked up from germline, CDR1 is MDHEN and CDR2 is SYDVKM. CDR3 sequence reads: CASTPSDREDGYTF. The CDR3 coding sequence is TGTGCCAGCACCCCATCTGACAGGGAGGATGGCTACACCTTC.